These 29 T cell receptor beta chains were sequenced from one sample in a study of CD8+ T cells in alopecia areata. Extraction of RNA preceded its reverse transcription into cDNA, which served as the sequencing template. The method was immunoSEQ multiplex PCR; TCRdb's version includes in-frame clones alone and lacks a portion of them. The sample shows under 350,000 clones, no singletons; the ten largest hold more than 0.95%. CD4, CD8alpha, NKG2D, NKG2ACE and other markers guided sorting of pooled cutaneous lymph node cells. The source material was CD4+ T cells sorted from a lymph node. These receptors all stem from a C3H/HeJ mouse with alopecia areata. The MHC haplotype recorded for the strain is H2-k.

A word on this clone: Mouse gene names apply. The read comes to an end 4 residues before the CDR3 does, leaving the germline J gene to fill in the end. Other DNA sequences in this sample translate to the same CDR3. The chain uses TRBV1 and TRBJ2-7; D unclear. From germline, CDR1 is NSQYPW and CDR2 LRSPGD (reference sequence). CDR3 length equals 13 residues. CDR3 bases read: TGCACCTGCAGTGCAGAAGCAGGTTAT. This gives the protein CTCSAEAGY. The CDR3 as a whole reads CTCSAEAGYEQYF.

Note on this clone: Gene names are the mouse ones. The read ends 4 residues shy of where the CDR3 ends; the end is completed using the germline J gene. The gene calls are TRBV13-3 and TRBJ2-4; D ambiguous. This CDR3 is 13 amino acids long. V was cut by 1 base and J by 1 base, with 4 bases left in between. Per the germline V gene, CDR1 is NNHDY and CDR2 is SYVADS. CDR3 protein: CASSDKGQNTLYF. Partial CDR3 DNA: TGTGCCAGCAGTGATAAGGGTCAAAAC. The full variable domain, completed using reference TRBV13-3 and TRBJ2-4, is EAAVTQSPRSKVAVTGGKVTLSCHQTNNHDYMYWYRQDTGHGLRLIHYSYVADSTEKGDIPDGYKASRPSQENFSLILELASLSQTAVYFCASSDKGQNTLYFGAGTRLSVL.

This clone was recorded a few times. Any gene name here is a mouse gene name. The DNA ends 4 residues before the CDR3 does, and the rest of the CDR3 is filled in from the germline J gene. This chain uses TRBV31 with TRBJ2-2, with 9 bases that match TRBD1. The CDR3 spans 16 residues. V lost 3 bases and J lost 6; bases outside the gene matches: 11. CDR1 and CDR2 from the germline V gene are GKSSPN and SITVG. This CDR3 reads CAWSLHPGQGPGQLYF. The CDR3 bases that were read are TGTGCCTGGAGCTTACATCCGGGACAGGGACCCGGG.

This clone was seen more than once but under ten times. Gene and germline names: mouse. The CDR3 is cut off 4 residues early in the read; its end comes from the germline J gene. This chain links TRBV1 with TRBJ2-3; 10 bases match TRBD2. V lost 0 bases, J lost 0 bases, and 6 bases stayed unmatched. Germline V gene sequence: CDR1 NSQYPW, CDR2 LRSPGD (reference sequence). The CDR3 runs 18 residues. The DNA read from the CDR3 is TGCACCTGCAGTGCAGATCTGGGACTGGGGTATAGTGCAGAA. Its protein product is CTCSADLGLGYSAE. The complete CDR3 reads CTCSADLGLGYSAETLYF. Using reference TRBV1 and TRBJ2-3 for the parts outside the CDR3, the full variable domain is VTLLEQNPRWRLVPRGQAVNLRCILKNSQYPWMSWYQQDLQKQLQWLFTLRSPGDKEVKSLPGADYLATRVTDTELRLQVANMSQGRTLYCTCSADLGLGYSAETLYFGSGTRLTVL.

This clone was observed a few times. Each gene name is a mouse one. Sequencing ends 4 residues short of the CDR3 end; the germline J gene provides the rest. The chain couples TRBV5 to TRBJ2-1; 10 nucleotides align to TRBD2. CDR3 size: 17 residues. Germline loops: CDR1 LGHNA, CDR2 YNLKQL (reference sequence). Here the CDR3 reads CASSQDILGGRGAEQFF. CDR3 bases read: TGTGCCAGCAGCCAAGATATTCTGGGGGGGCGAGGGGCT.

Only a few counts were recorded for this clone. Genes and germline come from the mouse. From the germline J gene comes the end of the CDR3, since the read stops 4 residues before it. At the DNA level, this CDR3 is encoded by other sequences in the same sample as well. The chain employs TRBV13-1 and TRBJ1-1, with D possibly matching TRBD1 (6 bases). V was pared by 5 bases and J by 3 bases, with 11 bases between. This CDR3 spans 13 amino acids. Germline CDR1 is NSHNY and CDR2 is SYGAGN. CDR3 loop: CASRGGGDTEVFF. The DNA read from the CDR3 is TGTGCCAGCAGAGGGGGAGGGGACACA.

This clone was detected a few times. The genes and germline here are from mouse. With the read ending 4 residues before the CDR3 end, the germline J gene is used to fill in that end. The chain uses TRBV19 and TRBJ2-2; 10 bases are shared with TRBD2. CDR3 length equals 15 residues. Trimming removed 5 bases from V and 0 bases from J; junction bases left unmatched: 1. The germline CDR1 and CDR2 sequences are FNHDT and SITEND (reference sequence). CDR3 DNA, as far as it was read: TGTGCCAGCAGGACTGGGGGGCCAAACACCGGG. Translated: CASRTGGPNTG. The full-length CDR3 reads as CASRTGGPNTGQLYF. Full variable domain (outside the CDR3, taken from reference TRBV19 and TRBJ2-2): GGIITQTPKFLIGQEGQKLTLKCQQNFNHDTMYWYRQDSGKGLRLIYYSITENDLQKGDLSEGYDASREKKSSFSLTVTSAQKNEMAVFLCASRTGGPNTGQLYFGEGSKLTVL.

Comment on this clone: Here the gene names and germline are mouse. CDR3 bases read: TGTGCCAGCAGGGAGGGGACAAGTGCAGAA. It specifies CASREGTSAE. The entire CDR3 is CASREGTSAETLYF. The rearrangement uses TRBV13-3 and TRBJ2-3, with D maybe TRBD1 (6 bases). The read stops 4 residues short of the end of the CDR3; the missing end is completed from the germline J gene. Looked up from germline, CDR1 is NNHDY and CDR2 is SYVADS. This CDR3 is built from 14 residues. Trimming shortened V by 5 bases and J by 0 bases, and 10 bases separated the two germline ends.

The table lists this clone with a few counts. Gene names follow the mouse nomenclature. The read is 4 residues too short to cover the CDR3 end, so that end is filled in from the germline J gene. The chain combines TRBV19 with TRBJ2-1, with 8 bases lining up with TRBD1. The germline CDR1 and CDR2 sequences are FNHDT and SITEND (reference sequence). The CDR3 is 13 amino acids. The CDR3 protein is CASSHRGRAEQFF. CDR3 DNA, as far as it was read: TGTGCCAGCAGTCACAGGGGGAGGGCT.

On this clone itself: Mouse names are used for the genes. The read ends 4 residues before the CDR3 terminus; that terminus is restored from the germline J gene. The chain is built from TRBV13-1 and TRBJ2-5; no clear D. CDR3 length equals 13 residues. Germline V gives CDR1 NSHNY, CDR2 SYGAGN. Trimming pared 3 bases from V and 0 bases from J, leaving 5 bases between. Partial CDR3 DNA: TGTGCCAGCAGTGCAGCTAACCAAGAC. The encoded protein is CASSAANQD. The whole CDR3 sequence is CASSAANQDTQYF.

This clone has more than one count but fewer than ten. Mouse germline and gene names are used. The read falls 4 residues short of the CDR3 end, and the missing part is taken from the germline J gene. The V call is TRBV5, the J call TRBJ2-5; the match to TRBD2 covers 12 bases. Losses at the gene ends were 4 bases for V and 1 base for J; bases not matched to a gene: 3. The CDR3 length is 16 residues. CDR1 is LGHNA and CDR2 is YNLKQL in the germline V gene (reference sequence). Partial CDR3 DNA: TGTGCCAGCAGCCTCGACTGGGGGGGCGACCAAGAC. Protein product: CASSLDWGGDQD. The CDR3 as a whole reads CASSLDWGGDQDTQYF.

Of note for this clone: The gene symbols are mouse symbols. The read is 4 residues too short to cover the CDR3 end, so that end is filled in from the germline J gene. The rearrangement uses TRBV19 and TRBJ2-7, with 7 bases matching TRBD1. V gave up 6 bases and J gave up 3 bases; unmatched junction bases: 3. This CDR3 spans 12 amino acids. Germline V lookup: CDR1 FNHDT, CDR2 SITEND (reference sequence). Incomplete CDR3 DNA: TGTGCCAGCACGGCAGGGGGCTAT. Translating it yields CASTAGGY. From start to end, the CDR3 is CASTAGGYEQYF. Combining the CDR3 with reference TRBV19 and TRBJ2-7 gives the whole variable domain GGIITQTPKFLIGQEGQKLTLKCQQNFNHDTMYWYRQDSGKGLRLIYYSITENDLQKGDLSEGYDASREKKSSFSLTVTSAQKNEMAVFLCASTAGGYEQYFGPGTRLTVL.

This clone was recorded a few times. All gene names here are mouse names. Sequencing ends 4 residues short of the CDR3 end; the germline J gene provides the rest. The chain combines TRBV19 with TRBJ2-3, with 9 bases aligning to TRBD2. Per the germline V gene, CDR1 is FNHDT and CDR2 is SITEND (reference sequence). The length of the CDR3 is 15 residues. The junction had 5 bases not matched to a gene; V was cut back by 5 bases and J by 1 base. The CDR3 loop reads CASRRLGARAETLYF. The sequenced part of the CDR3 DNA is TGTGCCAGCAGGCGACTGGGGGCCCGTGCAGAA.

This clone has at least ten counts. Genes and germline are mouse. The CDR3 end lies 4 residues beyond the end of the read and is filled in from the germline J gene. V and J are TRBV13-1 and TRBJ2-3; D gene ambiguous. The CDR3 is 14 amino acids. The ends were cut back, 3 bases at V and 0 bases at J, with 8 bases in the middle. The germline V gene has CDR1 NSHNY and CDR2 SYGAGN. The CDR3 bases that were read are TGTGCCAGCAGTGTTTCAATTAGTGCAGAA. Protein sequence: CASSVSISAE. The entire CDR3 is CASSVSISAETLYF.

This clone appeared a few times. These gene names are mouse names. CDR3: CASSPLTGGNQDTQYF. CDR3 DNA, as far as it was read: TGTGCCAGCAGCCCCTTGACTGGGGGAAACCAAGAC. This chain connects TRBV19 to TRBJ2-5, with TRBD2 matching 9 bases. Coverage ceases 4 residues before the CDR3 finishes, and the germline J gene fills in the end. The CDR3 covers 16 residues. Trimming removed 5 bases from V and 0 bases from J; junction bases left unmatched: 7. Germline lookup yields CDR1 FNHDT and CDR2 SITEND (reference sequence).

This clone was seen a handful of times. Germline and genes here are mouse. The CDR3 end is not reached by the read, which stops 4 residues before it; the germline J gene fills it in. This CDR3 is also generated by other DNA sequences in the sample. This rearrangement joins TRBV13-2 to TRBJ2-5, with D perhaps TRBD1 (6 bases). Trimming removed 4 bases at V and 2 bases at J, with 8 bases between. The germline CDR1 and CDR2 sequences are NNHNN and SYGAGS (reference sequence). The CDR3 totals 13 residues. The CDR3 bases that were read are TGTGCCAGCGGTCGGGACATCCAAGAC. It yields the protein CASGRDIQD. The full CDR3 is CASGRDIQDTQYF.

A word on this clone: Mouse gene names apply. The CDR3 goes on 4 residues after the read ends, and that part is filled in from the germline J gene. V and J are TRBV31 and TRBJ2-5; 11 bases fit TRBD1. In germline, CDR1 is GKSSPN, CDR2 SITVG. The CDR3 runs 12 residues. The sequenced part of the CDR3 DNA is TGTGCCTGCCGGGACAGGGGGGAC. Protein: CACRDRGD. The whole CDR3 is CACRDRGDTQYF.

With respect to this clone: Genes and germline come from the mouse. This CDR3 is also generated by other DNA sequences in the sample. Partial CDR3 DNA: TGTGCCAGCAGTGATGCGGGGGGCGCCCAAGAC. It yields the protein CASSDAGGAQD. The whole CDR3 sequence is CASSDAGGAQDTQYF. The rearrangement joins TRBV13-1 to TRBJ2-5, with D tentatively TRBD2 (7 bases). Coverage ceases 4 residues before the CDR3 finishes, and the germline J gene fills in the end. CDR1 and CDR2 from the germline V gene are NSHNY and SYGAGN. CDR3 length: 15 amino acids. V was clipped by 0 bases and J by 2 bases, with 10 bases between them.

Regarding this clone: This may arise from a read error, as a much more abundant clone is one base away. The gene symbols are mouse symbols. The read ends 4 residues early relative to the CDR3; the germline J gene fills the gap. This rearrangement joins TRBV13-3 to TRBJ1-2; maybe TRBD1 (6 bases). This CDR3 has 13 residues. Germline CDR1 reads NNHDY; CDR2 reads SYVADS. The ends were cut back, 4 bases at V and 0 bases at J, with 7 bases in the middle. The sequenced CDR3 bases are TGTGCCAGCAGTCAGGGGCCAAACTCC. Translation gives CASSQGPNS. The CDR3 in its entirety is CASSQGPNSDYTF.

About this clone: The genes and germline here are from mouse. Partial CDR3 DNA: TGTGCCAGCCGGGACAGTAATTCGCCC. This gives the protein CASRDSNSP. The whole CDR3 sequence reads CASRDSNSPLYF. The chain links TRBV19 to TRBJ1-6, with 7 bases matching TRBD1. The read falls 3 residues short of the CDR3 end, and the missing part is taken from the germline J gene. TRBJ1-6 is treated as an ORF (open reading frame) with a function not yet certain. V lost 7 bases and J lost 6; bases outside the gene matches: 1. There are 12 residues in the CDR3. Per the germline V gene, CDR1 is FNHDT and CDR2 is SITEND (reference sequence).

This clone was detected only a few times. The listed genes are named as in mouse. The DNA ends 4 residues before the CDR3 does, and the rest of the CDR3 is filled in from the germline J gene. The gene calls are TRBV5 and TRBJ2-3, with 11 bases lining up with TRBD1. Trimming removed 0 bases from V and 3 bases from J; junction bases left unmatched: 8. CDR1 is LGHNA and CDR2 is YNLKQL in the germline V gene (reference sequence). The CDR3 length is 18 residues. CDR3 DNA (partial): TGTGCCAGCAGCCAAGATGAGGACAGGGGGCGAGAGGCAGAA. Protein product: CASSQDEDRGREAE. The whole CDR3 sequence is CASSQDEDRGREAETLYF.

A few counts support this clone. Gene names and germline refer to mouse. The read comes to an end 4 residues before the CDR3 does, leaving the germline J gene to fill in the end. V usage is TRBV13-1 and J usage is TRBJ2-3; 9 bases match TRBD2. The CDR3 length is 17 residues. The ends lost 3 bases at V and 0 bases at J; junction bases unmatched: 8. Germline V gene lookup returns CDR1 NSHNY and CDR2 SYGAGN. The CDR3 bases that were read are TGTGCCAGCAGTGCCCGACTGGGGGCAGGGAGTGCAGAA. The encoded protein is CASSARLGAGSAE. Given in full, the CDR3 is CASSARLGAGSAETLYF.

Of note for this clone: Genes and germline are mouse. The read ends 4 residues shy of where the CDR3 ends; the end is completed using the germline J gene. At the DNA level, this CDR3 is encoded by other sequences in the same sample as well. V and J are TRBV13-1 and TRBJ1-2, with D perhaps matching TRBD1 (5 bases). The CDR3 sequence is 15 residues long. V was pared by 0 bases and J by 0 bases, with 9 bases between. Germline V gives CDR1 NSHNY, CDR2 SYGAGN. The CDR3 loop is CASSDGQGANSDYTF. The sequenced part of the CDR3 DNA is TGTGCCAGCAGTGATGGGCAGGGAGCAAACTCC.

This clone turned up a few times. The genes are named according to mouse. The CDR3 sequence: CASGGGTNYAEQFF. Incomplete CDR3 DNA: TGTGCCAGCGGTGGCGGGACAAACTATGCT. The chain combines TRBV13-2 with TRBJ2-1; D possibly corresponds to TRBD1 (6 bases). The read ends 4 residues early relative to the CDR3; the germline J gene fills the gap. The CDR3 is 14 residues long. V lost 3 bases, J lost 1 base, and 8 bases lay in between. Germline-derived CDR1 and CDR2 are NNHNN and SYGAGS (reference sequence).

This clone was counted only a few times. The genes and germline here are from mouse. Coverage ceases 4 residues before the CDR3 finishes, and the germline J gene fills in the end. V usage is TRBV13-3 and J usage is TRBJ1-2; 10 bases align to TRBD1. CDR3 length: 14 residues. Germline lookup yields CDR1 NNHDY and CDR2 SYVADS. The CDR3 is CASRRTGGRSDYTF. The sequenced part of the CDR3 DNA is TGTGCCAGCAGGAGGACAGGGGGAAGGTCC.

Regarding this clone: Genes and germline are mouse. The read terminates 4 residues before the CDR3 end, so the remaining end is supplied by the germline J gene. The gene calls are TRBV13-3 and TRBJ2-7; 8 bases agree with TRBD1. The CDR3 runs 13 residues. The germline CDR1 and CDR2 sequences are NNHDY and SYVADS. The J segment lost 2 bases and the V segment lost 2 bases, leaving 0 bases of the junction unmatched. CDR3 bases read: TGTGCCAGCAGTGAGGGACAGGCCTAT. Translated: CASSEGQAY. The whole CDR3 protein is CASSEGQAYEQYF.

Concerning this clone itself: All gene names here are mouse names. The missing CDR3 end, 4 residues past where the read stops, is filled in from the germline J gene. The chain is built from TRBV13-2 and TRBJ2-5; 7 nucleotides line up with TRBD1. The CDR3 is 15 residues long. CDR1 and CDR2 from the germline V gene are NNHNN and SYGAGS (reference sequence). V lost 1 base and J lost 3; bases outside the gene matches: 5. The CDR3 bases that were read are TGTGCCAGCGGTGATCCCGGACAGGCTCAAGAC. It specifies CASGDPGQAQD. The full CDR3 is CASGDPGQAQDTQYF.

For this clone: Here the gene names and germline are mouse. The CDR3 is cut off 4 residues early in the read; its end comes from the germline J gene. This chain uses TRBV5 with TRBJ2-3; TRBD2 matches at 8 bases. CDR1 is LGHNA, CDR2 YNLKQL, per germline (reference sequence). The CDR3 runs to 16 residues. The part of the CDR3 DNA that was read is TGTGCCAGCAGCCAAGATTCACTGGGGGAGGGAGAA. It specifies CASSQDSLGEGE. The whole CDR3 sequence reads CASSQDSLGEGETLYF.

Comments on this clone: The listed genes are named as in mouse. The read finishes 4 residues shy of the CDR3 end, and the germline J gene is used to complete it. The chain is built from TRBV17 and TRBJ2-7, with D possibly being TRBD1 (6 bases). CDR1 and CDR2 (germline): MNHDT, YYDKIL. The CDR3 has 13 amino acids. The CDR3 sequence: CASSRMDSNEQYF. The part of the CDR3 DNA that was read is TGTGCTAGCAGTAGAATGGACAGTAAT.